This T cell receptor beta chain was obtained from a study of PD-L1 blockade in urothelial cancer. Study-wide context: Patients' histories included 0 to 3 prior chemotherapy regimens. Peripheral blood specimens exhibited a median yield of about 140,000 T cells.

Study results and limitations: Patients with below-median pretreatment blood clonality survived longer.

Time point in this sample: pretreatment peripheral blood. Synthetic TCR analog templates were spiked into all PCRs individually. Generated by immunoSEQ multiplex PCR, the TCRdb table keeps only in-frame clones and is missing some. Here the sample spans more than 90,000 clones, around 87% being singletons. For this clone: No antigen is known for it.

The germline CDR1 and CDR2 sequences are KGHSH and LQKENI. The CDR3 length is 14 residues. V was clipped by 3 bases and J by 4 bases; unmatched bases: 3. Sequences were derived from PBMCs, sampled around atezolizumab (anti-PD-L1) treatment. This chain links TRBV18 with TRBJ2-7; 10 bases map to TRBD1. The sequence derives from a man aged 55 to 70 with urothelial cancer. The CDR3 nucleotides are TGTGCCAGCTCACCTATGGGACAGGGGTACGAGCAGTACTTC. Amino acids: CASSPMGQGYEQYF.